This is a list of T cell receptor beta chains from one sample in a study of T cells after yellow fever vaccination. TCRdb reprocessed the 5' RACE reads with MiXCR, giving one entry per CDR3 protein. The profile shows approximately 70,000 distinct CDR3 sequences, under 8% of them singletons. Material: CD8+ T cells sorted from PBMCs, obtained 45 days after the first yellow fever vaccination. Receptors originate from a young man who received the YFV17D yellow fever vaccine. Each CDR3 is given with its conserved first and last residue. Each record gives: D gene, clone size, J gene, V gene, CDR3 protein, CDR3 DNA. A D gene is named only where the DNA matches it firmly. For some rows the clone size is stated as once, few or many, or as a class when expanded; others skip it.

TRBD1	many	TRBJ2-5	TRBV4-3	CASSQEQGATKTQYF	TGCGCCAGCAGCCAAGAGCAGGGGGCGACGAAGACCCAGTACTTC
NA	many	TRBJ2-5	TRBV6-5	CASRTIQGVETQYF	TGTGCCAGCAGGACGATACAGGGTGTTGAGACCCAGTACTTC
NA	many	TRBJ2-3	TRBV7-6	CASSPSDYLPADTQYF	TGTGCCAGCAGCCCCAGCGACTATCTCCCAGCAGATACGCAGTATTTT
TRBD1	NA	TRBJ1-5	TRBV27	CASSRQGASQPQHF	TGTGCCAGCAGCCGACAGGGGGCGAGTCAGCCCCAGCATTTT
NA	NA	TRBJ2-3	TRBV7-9	CASSSPLGDTQYF	TGTGCCAGCAGCTCCCCCCTAGGAGATACGCAGTATTTT
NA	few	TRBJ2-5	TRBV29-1	CSVSETQYF	TGCAGCGTTAGCGAGACCCAGTACTTC
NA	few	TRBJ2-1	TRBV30	CAWSVLNEQFF	TGTGCCTGGAGTGTACTCAATGAGCAGTTCTTC
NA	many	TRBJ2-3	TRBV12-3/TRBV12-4	CASSLTEGYTDTQYF	TGTGCCAGCAGTTTGACCGAGGGATACACAGATACGCAGTATTTT
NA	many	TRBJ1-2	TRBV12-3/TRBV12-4	CASSPGVSYGYTF	TGTGCCAGCAGTCCAGGGGTATCCTATGGCTACACCTTC
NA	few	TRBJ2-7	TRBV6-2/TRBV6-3	CASSYQGRAYEQYF	TGTGCCAGCAGTTACCAGGGGCGAGCCTACGAGCAGTACTTC
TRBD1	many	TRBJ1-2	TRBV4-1	CASSPTRQGAAGGYTF	TGCGCCAGCAGCCCCACCCGACAGGGGGCGGCCGGTGGCTACACCTTC
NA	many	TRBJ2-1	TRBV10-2	CASTFAGLRGEQFF	TGCGCCAGCACATTTGCGGGGTTACGTGGTGAGCAGTTCTTC
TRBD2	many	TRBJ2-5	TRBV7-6	CASSPGTSGGTQYF	TGTGCCAGCAGCCCGGGGACTAGCGGGGGGACCCAGTACTTC
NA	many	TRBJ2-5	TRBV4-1	CASGAAYQETQYF	TGCGCCAGCGGGGCAGCGTACCAAGAGACCCAGTACTTC
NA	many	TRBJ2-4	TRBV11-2	CASSFSDIIQYF	TGTGCCAGCAGCTTCTCCGATATCATTCAGTACTTC
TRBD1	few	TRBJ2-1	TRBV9	CASSRTGGRTLSNEQFF	TGTGCCAGCAGCCGGACAGGGGGCCGGACACTAAGCAATGAGCAGTTCTTC
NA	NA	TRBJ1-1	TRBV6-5	CASSYAVNTEAFF	TGTGCCAGCAGTTACGCGGTGAACACTGAAGCTTTCTTT
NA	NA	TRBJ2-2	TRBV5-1	CASSLSSFWDMNTGELFF	TGCGCCAGCAGCTTGTCGTCCTTTTGGGATATGAACACCGGGGAGCTGTTTTTT
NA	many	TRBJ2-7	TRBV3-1	CASSQDWTTPTSYEQYF	TGTGCCAGCAGCCAAGACTGGACTACACCTACCTCCTACGAGCAGTACTTC
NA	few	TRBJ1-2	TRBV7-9	CASSLALAGYTF	TGTGCCAGCAGCTTAGCCCTGGCTGGCTACACCTTC
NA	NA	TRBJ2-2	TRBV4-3	CASSPGRYRENTGELFF	TGCGCCAGCAGCCCCGGGAGGTACAGGGAGAACACCGGGGAGCTGTTTTTT
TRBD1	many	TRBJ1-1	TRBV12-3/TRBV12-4	CASRRTGPDTEAFF	TGTGCCAGCAGGAGGACAGGGCCGGACACTGAAGCTTTCTTT
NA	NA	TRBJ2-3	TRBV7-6	CASSLPTGFTDTQYF	TGTGCCAGCAGCTTACCCACCGGGTTCACAGATACGCAGTATTTT
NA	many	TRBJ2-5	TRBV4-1	CASSQDPGEETQYF	TGCGCCAGCAGCCAAGATCCCGGGGAGGAGACCCAGTACTTC
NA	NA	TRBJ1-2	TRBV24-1	CATSDPRKGTNGYTF	TGTGCCACCAGTGACCCCCGGAAGGGTACCAATGGCTACACCTTC
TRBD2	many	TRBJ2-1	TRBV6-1	CASTQAGRNNEQFF	TGTGCCAGCACCCAAGCGGGGAGAAACAATGAGCAGTTCTTC
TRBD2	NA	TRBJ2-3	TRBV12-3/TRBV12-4	CASIDGLANTDTQYF	TGTGCCAGCATCGACGGACTAGCGAACACAGATACGCAGTATTTT
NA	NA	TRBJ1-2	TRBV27	CASSLSTGYGYTF	TGTGCCAGCAGTTTAAGTACAGGCTATGGCTACACCTTC
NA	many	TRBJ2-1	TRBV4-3	CASSQDPRTGLGDNEQFF	TGCGCCAGCAGCCAAGATCCCCGTACAGGGTTAGGCGATAATGAGCAGTTCTTC
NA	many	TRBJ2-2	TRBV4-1	CASSQKLTGELFF	TGCGCCAGCAGCCAAAAGTTGACCGGGGAGCTGTTTTTT
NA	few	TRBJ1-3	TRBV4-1	CASSPDESRSGNTIYF	TGCGCCAGCAGCCCCGACGAATCCCGCTCTGGAAACACCATATATTTT
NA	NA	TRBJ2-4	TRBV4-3	CASSQDHFTAYTENIQYF	TGCGCCAGCAGCCAAGATCACTTCACAGCGTATACGGAAAACATTCAGTACTTC
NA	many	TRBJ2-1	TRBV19	CASRKQNEQFF	TGTGCCAGTAGAAAGCAAAATGAGCAGTTCTTC
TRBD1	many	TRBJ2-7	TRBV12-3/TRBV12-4	CASSDPGQGTYEQYF	TGTGCCAGCAGCGATCCGGGACAGGGGACCTACGAGCAGTACTTC
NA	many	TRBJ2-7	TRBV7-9	CASSRGSGNEQYF	TGTGCCAGCAGCCGCGGGTCAGGTAACGAGCAGTACTTC
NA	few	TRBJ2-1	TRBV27	CASGIGTYYNEQFF	TGTGCCAGCGGAATCGGGACGTACTACAATGAGCAGTTCTTC
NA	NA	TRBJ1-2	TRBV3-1	CASSQERAGHPYGYTF	TGTGCCAGCAGCCAAGAAAGGGCCGGACACCCCTATGGCTACACCTTC
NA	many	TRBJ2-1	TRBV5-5	CASSLTRVNEQFF	TGTGCCAGCAGCCTGACTAGAGTCAATGAGCAGTTCTTC
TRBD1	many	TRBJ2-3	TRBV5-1	CASSSGQGVDTQYF	TGCGCCAGCAGCTCAGGACAGGGAGTAGATACGCAGTATTTT
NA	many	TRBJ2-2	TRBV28	CASIQSYEVPGELFF	TGTGCCAGTATTCAGTCATATGAGGTCCCCGGGGAGCTGTTTTTT